This TCR beta chain was sequenced for a study of blood T cell repertoires in COVID-19. About the study: The samples span acute and convalescent COVID-19 from the United States, Italy and Spain.

Assay: immunoSEQ multiplex PCR; the TCRdb copy retains only in-frame clones and omits some. The sample yields about 160,000 clones, around 86% seen once. The CDR3 consists of 16 residues. V was pared by 3 bases and J by 2 bases, with 17 bases between. Germline loops: CDR1 MDHEN, CDR2 SYDVKM. The specimen sequenced was peripheral blood. The sequence came from a man between 65 and 80 years old who had recovered from COVID-19. The chain couples TRBV28 to TRBJ2-7; D is perhaps TRBD1 (6 bases). The DNA of the CDR3 is TGTGCCAGCAGTTTTTCTTTAGGGACACTAGCCTACGAGCAGTACTTC. Translated: CASSFSLGTLAYEQYF.